These 25 T cell receptor beta chains came from one sample sequenced in a study of blood T cell repertoires in COVID-19. The repertoire was sequenced with immunoSEQ multiplex PCR; TCRdb's copy has only in-frame clones and lacks some. The table records 250,000 or so clones, 70% to 90% of them present only once. Source material: PBMCs or T cells enriched from blood (not recorded which). The source is a woman aged 45-65 years who had recovered from COVID-19.

The rearrangement uses TRBV28 and TRBJ1-1; D is unresolved. Germline assignment: CDR1 MDHEN and CDR2 SYDVKM. The CDR3 is 14 amino acids. V lost 7 bases and J lost 5, with 17 bases in between. CDR3 nucleotide sequence: TGTGCCAGCACCTTCCCGGGATTTAGGACTGAAGCTTTCTTT. This gives the protein CASTFPGFRTEAFF.

The chain links TRBV5-1 to TRBJ2-1; no definite D call. CDR3 length equals 13 residues. Trimming left V 0 bases short and J 5 bases short, with 6 bases between. Germline V lookup: CDR1 SGHRS, CDR2 YFSETQ. In nucleotides, the CDR3 is TGCGCCAGCAGCTTGGACACCGACAATGAGCAGTTCTTC. It is translated as CASSLDTDNEQFF.

This clone appeared a single time. The gene calls are TRBV6-6 and TRBJ1-2, with D possibly matching TRBD1 (5 bases). The CDR3 extends over 15 amino acids. Germline CDR1 reads MNHNY; CDR2 reads SVGAGI (reference sequence). V was cut by 0 bases and J by 4 bases, with 12 bases left in between. CDR3 coding DNA: TGTGCCAGCAGTTACTCGAGACAGTGGGCCTATGGCTACACCTTC. This codes for CASSYSRQWAYGYTF.

The J gene is TRBJ2-7, the V gene TRBV5-1; TRBD1 matches 7 bases. After removal of 4 bases from V and 1 base from J, the junction contained 5 bases not matched to a gene. Germline CDR1 reads SGHRS; CDR2 reads YFSETQ. The CDR3 contains 14 residues. The CDR3 sequence: CASSRGTVSYEQYF. CDR3 sequence (DNA): TGCGCCAGCAGCAGGGGGACAGTGTCCTACGAGCAGTACTTC.

This clone has just one count. The chain links TRBV7-9 to TRBJ2-1, with 7 positions matching TRBD2. The germline gives CDR1 SEHNR, CDR2 FQNEAQ (reference sequence). With 3 bases clipped from V and 3 bases from J, the junction kept 5 bases outside the gene matches. CDR3 length: 15 amino acids. The CDR3 DNA is TGTGCCAGCAGCTTCCGGGAGGCCCTCTACAATGAGCAGTTCTTC. It specifies CASSFREALYNEQFF. The entire variable domain, with the rest obtained from reference TRBV7-9 and TRBJ2-1, is as follows: DTGVSQNPRHKITKRGQNVTFRCDPISEHNRLYWYRQTLGQGPEFLTYFQNEAQLEKSRLLSDRFSAERPKGSFSTLEIQRTEQGDSAMYLCASSFREALYNEQFFGPGTRLTVL.

The CDR3 sequence is CASSIEGLNYEQYF. In nucleotides, the CDR3 is TGTGCCAGCAGTATCGAGGGCTTAAACTACGAGCAGTACTTC. The chain employs TRBV2 and TRBJ2-7; TRBD2 might be the D (5 bases). CDR1 and CDR2 (germline): SNHLY, FYNNEI. V was clipped by 5 bases and J by 3 bases, with 14 bases between them. This CDR3 has 14 amino acids.

The V call is TRBV27, the J call TRBJ2-1; D gene uncertain. V lost 6 bases and J lost 5, with 8 bases in between. Germline CDR1 MNHEY, CDR2 SMNVEV (reference sequence). This CDR3 region has 12 residues. For the CDR3, the DNA is TGTGCCAGCAGACGTCTAAACAATGAGCAGTTCTTC. Protein sequence: CASRRLNNEQFF.

The J gene is TRBJ1-5, the V gene TRBV28; perhaps TRBD1 as D (6 bases). This CDR3 is built from 15 residues. Germline CDR1 MDHEN, CDR2 SYDVKM. Trimming took off 6 bases at V and 1 base at J, with 13 bases between the two ends. In DNA form, the CDR3 reads TGTGCCAGCAGCCAACCCGGGACAAGCAATCAGCCCCAGCATTTT. Translated: CASSQPGTSNQPQHF.

Only one count was recorded for this clone. Germline is not matched at one junction end, which may reflect a read error. This sequence joins TRBV6-5 and TRBJ2-7, with 9 positions matching TRBD1. The CDR3 runs 13 residues. The germline gives CDR1 MNHEY, CDR2 SVGAGI. Here the CDR3 DNA reads TGTGCCAGCAGTAGATGGGACAGGGCCTCCGAGGTCTTC. Translation: CASSRWDRASEVF.

This clone was seen just once. DNA for the CDR3: TGCGCCAGCAGCCATCCCGGACTAGCGGGAGTGTCCGGGGAGCTGTTTTTT. It translates to CASSHPGLAGVSGELFF. The genes are TRBV4-1 and TRBJ2-2, with 13 positions matching TRBD2. CDR3 length: 17 amino acids. Germline values: CDR1 MGHRA, CDR2 YSYEKL. After removal of 3 bases from V and 6 bases from J, the junction contained 7 bases not matched to a gene.

The rearrangement uses TRBV3-1 (or the pseudogene TRBV3-2) and TRBJ1-6; D is ambiguous. Trimming removed 3 bases at V and 10 bases at J, with 13 bases between. The CDR3 has 14 amino acids. In germline, CDR1 is LGHDT, CDR2 YNNKEL (reference sequence). The CDR3 sequence: CASSHRDRRSPLHF. The CDR3 DNA is TGTGCCAGCAGCCATCGGGATAGGAGGTCACCCCTCCACTTT.

The V gene is TRBV30, the J gene TRBJ1-4; D gene ambiguous. Germline V gene lookup returns CDR1 GTSNPN and CDR2 SVGIG (reference sequence). V dropped 3 bases and J dropped 7 bases, with 12 bases sitting between them. The CDR3 length is 13 residues. CDR3 protein: CAWSQVEGEKLFF. In nucleotides, the CDR3 is TGTGCCTGGAGCCAGGTGGAGGGTGAAAAACTGTTTTTT.

The rearrangement uses TRBV6-5 and TRBJ2-5; 9 positions agree with TRBD2. Germline-derived CDR1 and CDR2 are MNHEY and SVGAGI. With V trimmed by 4 bases and J by 5 bases, 5 bases remained unmatched. The CDR3 has 14 amino acids. CDR3 sequence: CASSSAGGAETQYF. CDR3 in DNA: TGTGCCAGCAGTTCCGCGGGGGGGGCGGAGACCCAGTACTTC.

This clone was recorded once. The chain carries TRBV5-1 and TRBJ2-1, with TRBD2 identical over 7 bases. CDR1 is SGHRS and CDR2 is YFSETQ in the germline V gene. CDR3 length equals 15 residues. J gave up 5 bases and V 0 bases, and 5 bases lay outside the gene matches. The CDR3 reads CASSLVASGHNEQFF. The CDR3 nucleotides are TGCGCCAGCAGCTTGGTGGCTAGCGGACACAATGAGCAGTTCTTC.

The chain is built from TRBV6-4 and TRBJ2-3, with 7 bases that match TRBD2. J was trimmed by 2 bases and V by 4 bases; bases with no gene match: 3. The germline V gene has CDR1 MRHNA and CDR2 SNTAGT. The CDR3 is 14 residues long. CDR3 residues: CASSGGTTTDTQYF. DNA of the CDR3: TGTGCCAGCAGTGGCGGGACTACCACAGATACGCAGTATTTT.

The rearrangement links TRBV10-3 to TRBJ1-2; 7 nucleotides match TRBD1. Per germline, CDR1 ENHRY and CDR2 SYGVKD. The CDR3 length is 13 residues. Trimming at V came to 2 bases and at J to 6 bases, leaving 3 bases not matched to a gene. In nucleotides, the CDR3 is TGTGCCATCAGTGAGGACAGGGTCGATGGCTACACCTTC. Protein sequence: CAISEDRVDGYTF.

This clone was found a few times. The chain recombines TRBV28 with TRBJ1-6; 7 positions match TRBD1. Germline V lookup: CDR1 MDHEN, CDR2 SYDVKM. CDR3 length: 15 residues. With V trimmed by 5 bases and J by 7 bases, 8 bases remained unmatched. The CDR3 region is CASSTLQTGNSPLHF. The CDR3 DNA reads as TGTGCCAGCAGTACCCTTCAGACAGGGAATTCACCCCTCCACTTT.

The rearrangement uses TRBV19 and TRBJ2-1; TRBD2 aligns across 7 bases. The germline gives CDR1 LNHDA, CDR2 SQIVND (reference sequence). CDR3 length: 19 amino acids. Trimming cost V 6 bases and J 5 bases; bases outside gene matches: 22. The CDR3 loop is CASSPGYGRAGLVNNEQFF. Here the CDR3 DNA reads TGTGCCAGTAGCCCTGGGTATGGGCGGGCCGGACTAGTAAACAATGAGCAGTTCTTC.

The chain uses TRBV30 and TRBJ2-1; D is unresolved. V lost 2 bases and J 9 bases, leaving 14 bases between the germline ends. This CDR3 spans 13 amino acids. Germline CDR1 reads GTSNPN; CDR2 reads SVGIG (reference sequence). The DNA for the CDR3 is TGTGCCTGGAGTAGTAGCCAAGCTACTGAGCAGTTCTTC. Protein: CAWSSSQATEQFF.

The chain is built from TRBV5-6 and TRBJ1-1; 10 nucleotides line up with TRBD1. V lost 1 base, J lost 8 bases, and 5 bases stayed unmatched. Germline assignment: CDR1 SGHDT and CDR2 YYEEEE. The CDR3 is made up of 14 amino acids. The CDR3 DNA sequence: TGTGCCAGCAGCTTGATAGGGACAGGGGCCGAAGCTTTCTTT. Protein: CASSLIGTGAEAFF.

The CDR3 protein is CASSLTSGNEQFF. As DNA, the CDR3 is TGTGCCAGTAGTCTGACTAGCGGAAATGAGCAGTTCTTC. The chain couples TRBV19 to TRBJ2-1; 9 nucleotides match TRBD2. The CDR3 covers 13 residues. Germline V lookup: CDR1 LNHDA, CDR2 SQIVND (reference sequence). J lost 7 bases, V lost 5 bases, and 3 bases had no gene match. The full variable domain, its missing parts supplied by reference TRBV19 and TRBJ2-1, is DGGITQSPKYLFRKEGQNVTLSCEQNLNHDAMYWYRQDPGQGLRLIYYSQIVNDFQKGDIAEGYSVSREKKESFPLTVTSAQKNPTAFYLCASSLTSGNEQFFGPGTRLTVL.

The chain is built from TRBV10-2 and TRBJ1-3; D may be TRBD1 (5 bases). With 6 bases removed from V and 9 bases from J, the gap between germline ends came to 21 bases. The CDR3 covers 15 residues. CDR1 and CDR2 (germline): WSHSY, SAAADI. The CDR3 is CASRKQDALESTIYF. The CDR3 DNA reads as TGCGCCAGCAGAAAACAGGACGCCCTGGAATCCACCATATATTTT.

The V call is TRBV19, the J call TRBJ1-1; 7 bases match TRBD1. CDR1 and CDR2 (germline): LNHDA, SQIVND (reference sequence). The V segment lost 10 bases and the J segment 4 bases; nucleotides outside the gene matches: 9. The CDR3 is made up of 13 amino acids. The CDR3 loop reads CAIGQGVSTEAFF. CDR3 nucleotide sequence: TGTGCCATTGGGCAGGGGGTAAGCACTGAAGCTTTCTTT.

The rearrangement uses TRBV19 and TRBJ2-3; possibly TRBD1 for D (6 bases). Trimming stripped 9 bases from V and 3 bases from J, with 25 bases between. Germline-derived CDR1 and CDR2 are LNHDA and SQIVND (reference sequence). The length of the CDR3 is 17 residues. The DNA for the CDR3 is TGTGCCAGCCGGTCGACATCAGGGTCAGGACAGACAGATACGCAGTATTTT. It codes for CASRSTSGSGQTDTQYF.

The chain carries TRBV2 and TRBJ1-4; 7 bases agree with TRBD1. Trimming took 6 bases from V and 3 from J; bases not matched to a gene: 4. The germline gives CDR1 SNHLY, CDR2 FYNNEI. The CDR3 runs to 14 residues. CDR3 nucleotide sequence: TGTGCCAGCAGCCCGGGACAGCCTAATGAAAAACTGTTTTTT. Residues: CASSPGQPNEKLFF.